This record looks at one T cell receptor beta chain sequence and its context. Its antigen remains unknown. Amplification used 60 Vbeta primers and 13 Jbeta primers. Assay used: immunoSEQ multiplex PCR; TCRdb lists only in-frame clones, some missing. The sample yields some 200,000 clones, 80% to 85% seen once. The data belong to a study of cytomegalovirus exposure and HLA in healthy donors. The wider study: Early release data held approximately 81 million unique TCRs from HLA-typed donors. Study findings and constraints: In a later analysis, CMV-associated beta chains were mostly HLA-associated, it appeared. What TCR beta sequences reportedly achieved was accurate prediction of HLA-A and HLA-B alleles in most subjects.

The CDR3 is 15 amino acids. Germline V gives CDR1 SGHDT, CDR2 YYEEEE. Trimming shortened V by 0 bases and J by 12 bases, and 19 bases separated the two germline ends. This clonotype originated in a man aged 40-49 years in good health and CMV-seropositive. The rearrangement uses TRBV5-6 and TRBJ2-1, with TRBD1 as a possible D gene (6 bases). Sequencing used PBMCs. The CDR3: CASSLGTTTGSRQFF. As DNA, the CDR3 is TGTGCCAGCAGCTTGGGGACAACTACAGGGAGTAGGCAGTTCTTC.